The 25 T cell receptor beta chains listed next were all sequenced from one sample in a study of T-cell reconstitution after alpha-beta-depleted transplantation in children. It was with unique molecular identifiers that the TCRbeta library was prepared. Using its own MiXCR run on the PCR reads, TCRdb lists one record per CDR3 protein. The sample has nearly 200,000 distinct CDR3 sequences, roughly 6.3% seen once. The source material was PBMCs, sampled before TCRalphabeta/CD19-depleted stem cell transplant. These receptors all stem from a girl under three years old with combined immunodeficiency, due to receive a stem cell transplant.

This clonotype came up many times. This chain uses TRBV18 with TRBJ2-5; no clear D gene. This CDR3 region has 14 residues. CDR1 is KGHSH, CDR2 LQKENI, per germline. V gave up 2 bases and J gave up 1 base, with 8 bases separating them. The CDR3 sequence is CASSPMGFQETQYF. CDR3 DNA sequence: TGTGCCAGCTCACCAATGGGGTTCCAAGAGACCCAGTACTTC.

This clonotype was counted between two and nine times. This sequence joins TRBV7-2 and TRBJ1-1, with D possibly being TRBD1 (5 bases). Trimming took off 5 bases at V and 11 bases at J, with 27 bases between the two ends. The CDR3 is 16 amino acids. In germline, CDR1 is SGHTA, CDR2 FQGNSA. CDR3 loop: CASSPNYANRFTSAFF. As DNA, the CDR3 is TGTGCCAGCAGCCCTAATTACGCAAACAGGTTCACCTCGGCTTTCTTT.

This clonotype occurred many times. V and J are TRBV28 and TRBJ2-7; D gene ambiguous. This CDR3 has 13 residues. The germline V and J ends were trimmed by 9 bases and 4 bases, with 16 bases remaining between them. In germline, CDR1 is MDHEN, CDR2 SYDVKM. CDR3 region: CASTFWTSYEQYF. The CDR3 DNA reads as TGTGCCAGTACGTTCTGGACCTCTTACGAGCAGTACTTC.

This clonotype was seen ten or more times. V gene TRBV28 combines with J gene TRBJ1-1; D not certain. This CDR3 region has 13 residues. Trimming left V 2 bases short and J 1 base short, with 5 bases between. In germline, CDR1 is MDHEN, CDR2 SYDVKM. CDR3 protein: CASSLTRNTEAFF. DNA of the CDR3: TGTGCCAGCAGTTTAACAAGGAACACTGAAGCTTTCTTT. Looking up the rest from reference TRBV28 and TRBJ1-1 gives the full variable domain: DVKVTQSSRYLVKRTGEKVFLECVQDMDHENMFWYRQDPGLGLRLIYFSYDVKMKEKGDIPEGYSVSREKKERFSLILESASTNQTSMYLCASSLTRNTEAFFGQGTRLTVV.

This clonotype was counted at least ten times. The chain has TRBV28 and TRBJ1-5; 11 bases fit TRBD1. Trimming cost V 7 bases and J 5 bases; bases outside gene matches: 10. The CDR3 covers 16 residues. Germline loops: CDR1 MDHEN, CDR2 SYDVKM. The CDR3 coding sequence is TGTGCCAGCACTAGATCGGACAGGGGGCTGGATCAGCCCCAGCATTTT. Its protein is CASTRSDRGLDQPQHF. Variable domain in full (rest from reference TRBV28 and TRBJ1-5): DVKVTQSSRYLVKRTGEKVFLECVQDMDHENMFWYRQDPGLGLRLIYFSYDVKMKEKGDIPEGYSVSREKKERFSLILESASTNQTSMYLCASTRSDRGLDQPQHFGDGTRLSIL.

At least ten counts were recorded for this clonotype. The chain recombines TRBV7-2 with TRBJ2-7; 10 bases line up with TRBD2. Germline loops: CDR1 SGHTA, CDR2 FQGNSA. The ends lost 6 bases at V and 2 bases at J; junction bases unmatched: 4. CDR3 length: 14 amino acids. The CDR3 protein is CASRYSGGTYEQYF. The CDR3 DNA reads TGTGCCAGCAGATATAGCGGGGGGACCTACGAGCAGTACTTC.

This clonotype has a count of ten or more. This chain links TRBV7-3 with TRBJ2-3; the match to TRBD1 covers 8 bases. Germline loops: CDR1 SGHTA, CDR2 FQGTGA. Trimming removed 5 bases from V and 2 bases from J; junction bases left unmatched: 12. The CDR3 is 17 amino acids. The CDR3 DNA reads as TGTGCCAGCAGCACAGGACAGGGATTACCGTTCACAGATACGCAGTATTTT. It yields the protein CASSTGQGLPFTDTQYF.

The sample holds many counts of this clonotype. This sequence joins TRBV5-6 and TRBJ2-5, with D possibly matching TRBD1 (5 bases). The CDR3 sequence is 14 residues long. The V end was cut by 0 bases, the J end by 4 bases, with 10 bases between. Germline V gene data show CDR1 as SGHDT and CDR2 as YYEEEE. The CDR3 protein is CASSLAKGRETQYF. The DNA for the CDR3 is TGTGCCAGCAGCTTGGCGAAGGGGCGAGAGACCCAGTACTTC.

This clonotype was observed at least ten times. The chain carries TRBV28 and TRBJ2-2; TRBD1 might be the D (5 bases). V was shortened by 6 bases and J by 1 base, with 12 bases between the two germline ends. The germline V gene has CDR1 MDHEN and CDR2 SYDVKM. The CDR3 contains 15 residues. The CDR3 sequence is CASSTDRGNTGELFF. For the CDR3, the DNA is TGTGCCAGCAGCACCGACAGAGGGAACACCGGGGAGCTGTTTTTT.

This clonotype was counted ten times or more. V and J are TRBV4-2 and TRBJ2-1; 11 nucleotides align to TRBD2. Trimming removed 0 bases from V and 4 bases from J; junction bases left unmatched: 2. The CDR3 is 16 amino acids. From germline, CDR1 is LGHNA and CDR2 YNFKEQ. The CDR3 here is CASSQEASGRYNEQFF. The CDR3 region has the DNA TGTGCCAGCAGCCAAGAGGCTAGCGGGAGGTACAATGAGCAGTTCTTC.

This clonotype was seen ten or more times. The chain combines TRBV3-1 with TRBJ1-1; no clear D gene. Germline V CDR1 and CDR2: LGHDT, YNNKEL (reference sequence). CDR3 size: 13 residues. With 4 bases removed from V and 5 bases from J, the gap between germline ends came to 11 bases. DNA of the CDR3: TGTGCCAGCAGCCCCTGGACGGGGACTGAAGCTTTCTTT. Its protein is CASSPWTGTEAFF.

This clonotype appeared many times. This sequence joins TRBV2 and TRBJ2-6, with 7 bases identical to TRBD2. The V gene's germline CDR1 is SNHLY and CDR2 FYNNEI. The CDR3 spans 17 residues. J was trimmed by 2 bases and V by 7 bases; bases with no gene match: 11. CDR3 DNA sequence: TGTGCCAGCAAGGTGTGGGAGGGTACGGCTGGGGCCAACGTCCTGACTTTC. This translates into CASKVWEGTAGANVLTF. Filled out from reference TRBV2 and TRBJ2-6, the complete variable domain reads EPEVTQTPSHQVTQMGQEVILRCVPISNHLYFYWYRQILGQKVEFLVSFYNNEISEKSEIFDDQFSVERPDGSNFTLKIRSTKLEDSAMYFCASKVWEGTAGANVLTFGAGSRLTVL.

This clonotype was counted ten times or more. The chain has TRBV5-5 and TRBJ2-3; maybe TRBD1 (5 bases). The germline gives CDR1 SGHKS, CDR2 YYEKEE (reference sequence). V dropped 0 bases and J dropped 8 bases, with 10 bases sitting between them. CDR3 size: 13 residues. The CDR3 region has the DNA TGTGCCAGCAGCTTGGATGGGGCAGGTACGCAGTATTTT. It is translated as CASSLDGAGTQYF.

This clonotype has ten or more counts. The chain joins TRBV5-5 to TRBJ2-7, with 9 bases that match TRBD1. Germline V gene data show CDR1 as SGHKS and CDR2 as YYEKEE (reference sequence). This CDR3 is built from 13 residues. V trimming: 3 bases; J trimming: 3 bases; junction bases outside the gene matches: 1. The CDR3 loop reads CASSWDRDYEQYF. CDR3 nucleotide sequence: TGTGCCAGCAGCTGGGACAGGGACTACGAGCAGTACTTC.

The chain joins TRBV4-1 to TRBJ2-1, with a possible D match to TRBD1 (5 bases). With 2 bases removed from V and 1 base from J, the gap between germline ends came to 6 bases. CDR1 is MGHRA and CDR2 is YSYEKL in the germline V gene. The CDR3 is 14 residues long. DNA of the CDR3: TGCGCCAGCAGCCAAACAGGTTCCTACAATGAGCAGTTCTTC. It codes for CASSQTGSYNEQFF.

This clonotype has ten or more counts. The chain's CDR3 is CASKYGDEQYF. The CDR3 DNA reads as TGTGCCAGCAAATACGGGGACGAGCAGTACTTC. The rearrangement joins TRBV2 to TRBJ2-7, with a tentative D call TRBD2 (5 bases). The V end lost 7 bases, the J end lost 5 bases, and 9 bases lay between the germline ends. Per the germline V gene, CDR1 is SNHLY and CDR2 is FYNNEI. The CDR3 has 11 amino acids.

This clonotype occurred many times. This chain uses TRBV24-1 with TRBJ2-1, with 8 bases that match TRBD2. The V gene end was trimmed by 7 bases and the J gene end by 9 bases; junction bases not matched to a gene: 7. Germline V gives CDR1 KGHDR, CDR2 SFDVKD. This CDR3 contains 13 residues. The DNA for the CDR3 is TGTGCCACCAGAGGACTAGCATTTGGTGAGCAGTTCTTC. Protein: CATRGLAFGEQFF.

This chain links TRBV30 with TRBJ2-1; the D gene is possibly TRBD2 (6 bases). The CDR3 totals 16 residues. Germline CDR1 GTSNPN, CDR2 SVGIG (reference sequence). Trimming took 0 bases from V and 3 from J, leaving 15 bases between them. The CDR3 bases are TGTGCCTGGAGTGTACCGGGGGAGGAAATCTACAATGAGCAGTTCTTC. Its protein is CAWSVPGEEIYNEQFF.

In its sample, this clonotype was seen many times. Here the CDR3 DNA reads TGTGCCACCAGGGGTCGGAACGAGTACAATGAGCAGTTCTTC. Encoded protein: CATRGRNEYNEQFF. The genes are TRBV24-1 and TRBJ2-1, with D unresolved. The CDR3 totals 14 residues. Germline lookup yields CDR1 KGHDR and CDR2 SFDVKD. The ends were cut back, 7 bases at V and 4 bases at J, with 13 bases in the middle.

This clonotype was seen many times. The chain combines TRBV9 with TRBJ1-2; possibly TRBD1 for D (5 bases). V shed 1 base and J shed 5 bases, with 18 bases lying between them. CDR1 and CDR2 (germline): SGDLS, YYNGEE. This CDR3 is built from 16 residues. The DNA for the CDR3 is TGTGCCAGCAGCGTATCGCATACCGGGACCGAGTATGGCTACACCTTC. Encoded protein: CASSVSHTGTEYGYTF.

Ten or more counts support this clonotype. The chain employs TRBV28 and TRBJ2-7; TRBD1 aligns across 9 bases. The germline V gene encodes CDR1 MDHEN and CDR2 SYDVKM. V was pared by 3 bases and J by 2 bases, with 11 bases of the junction left unmatched. This CDR3 comprises 17 residues. The CDR3 nucleotides read TGTGCCAGCAGTTTCCACGGTCGGGGACAGGGACCCTACGAGCAGTACTTC. Translated, it gives CASSFHGRGQGPYEQYF.

The table lists this clonotype with many counts. The V call is TRBV6-5, the J call TRBJ1-5; D gene unclear. The CDR3 runs 13 residues. The V end was cut by 2 bases, the J end by 7 bases, with 9 bases between. CDR1 and CDR2 from the germline V gene are MNHEY and SVGAGI. The CDR3 nucleotides are TGTGCCAGCAGTTACAGTGGGCTCCAGCCCCAGCATTTT. It codes for CASSYSGLQPQHF.

Only a few counts were recorded for this clonotype. The rearrangement links TRBV29-1 to TRBJ2-1, with 8 nucleotides matching TRBD2. Per the germline V gene, CDR1 is SQVTM and CDR2 is ANQGSEA. The CDR3 consists of 14 residues. Unmatched junction bases numbered 3, after V lost 1 base and J lost 4 bases. CDR3 in amino acids: CSVEGTSLYNEQFF. Written as DNA, the CDR3 is TGCAGCGTTGAAGGGACTAGCCTGTACAATGAGCAGTTCTTC.

At least ten counts were recorded for this clonotype. The gene calls are TRBV29-1 and TRBJ2-1; 9 bases agree with TRBD2. V lost 7 bases and J lost 5; bases outside the gene matches: 15. The germline gives CDR1 SQVTM, CDR2 ANQGSEA. The CDR3 sequence is 16 residues long. CDR3 sequence reads: CSDEGREGLFDNEQFF. In DNA, the CDR3 is TGCAGCGACGAGGGGCGGGAGGGCCTATTTGACAATGAGCAGTTCTTC.

This clonotype has at least ten counts. The V and J genes are TRBV9 and TRBJ1-4; TRBD1 is a possible D gene (5 bases). Per the germline V gene, CDR1 is SGDLS and CDR2 is YYNGEE. The CDR3 extends over 12 amino acids. The V end was cut by 4 bases, the J end by 12 bases, with 13 bases between. The CDR3 sequence: CASSPEGEELFF. CDR3 nucleotide sequence: TGTGCCAGCAGCCCCGAAGGGGAAGAACTGTTTTTT.